These 22 T cell receptor beta chains originate from one sample sequenced in a study of CD8 T cells in ankylosing spondylitis. These TCRs are of unknown antigen specificity. TCRdb called the 5' RACE reads again in MiXCR, with one record for every CDR3 protein. The profile shows about 540,000 distinct CDR3 sequences, approximately 11% of them singletons. Study-level findings and limits: There was a TCR beta motif, made of fewer than 10 highly homologous variants, that appeared characteristic of ankylosing spondylitis blood.

Sequences were obtained from blood, either unsorted or a sorted T cell fraction (not recorded which). The receptors were sampled from a male donor with ankylosing spondylitis.

This clonotype was counted between two and nine times. The V and J genes are TRBV24-1 and TRBJ2-1, with 7 bases that match TRBD2. With 4 bases clipped from V and 9 bases from J, the junction kept 11 bases outside the gene matches. Per germline, CDR1 KGHDR and CDR2 SFDVKD. The length of the CDR3 is 15 residues. The CDR3 region is CATSDPLGGVGEQFF. The DNA of the CDR3 is TGTGCCACCAGTGACCCCCTGGGAGGGGTAGGTGAGCAGTTCTTC.

This clonotype has a handful of counts. The chain links TRBV6-1 to TRBJ2-5, with a tentative D call TRBD2 (5 bases). The V end was cut by 7 bases, the J end by 2 bases, with 11 bases between. This CDR3 has 13 residues. The V gene's germline CDR1 is MNHNS and CDR2 SASEGT. This CDR3 reads CASTKDLQETQYF. In DNA, the CDR3 is TGTGCCAGCACCAAGGACTTACAAGAGACCCAGTACTTC.

This chain connects TRBV5-1 to TRBJ2-2; 7 bases match TRBD2. Germline trimming cut 2 bases from V and 5 bases from J; bases unmatched to any gene: 6. The CDR3 consists of 15 residues. Germline V CDR1 and CDR2: SGHRS, YFSETQ. The CDR3 DNA reads as TGCGCCAGCAGCTTCAGTGCGGGAGCAACCGGGGAGCTGTTTTTT. Encoded protein: CASSFSAGATGELFF.

This clonotype was detected once. The rearrangement links TRBV7-8 to TRBJ2-5; TRBD2 might be the D (6 bases). Germline assignment: CDR1 SGHVS and CDR2 FQNEAQ. There are 17 residues in the CDR3. The V end lost 2 bases, the J end lost 2 bases, and 18 bases lay between the germline ends. The CDR3 DNA sequence: TGTGCCAGCAGCTTACAAGCTAGCGAGAGGGTACAAGAGACCCAGTACTTC. It specifies CASSLQASERVQETQYF.

The rearrangement joins TRBV20-1 to TRBJ2-1, with 7 bases aligning to TRBD1. Germline trimming cut 5 bases from V and 3 bases from J; bases unmatched to any gene: 13. The CDR3 contains 16 residues. Germline V gene sequence: CDR1 DFQATT, CDR2 SNEGSKA (reference sequence). This chain's CDR3 is CSALRLGQSDYNEQFF. DNA of the CDR3: TGCAGTGCTTTACGCTTGGGACAGAGCGACTACAATGAGCAGTTCTTC.

This clonotype appeared a few times. V gene TRBV6-5 combines with J gene TRBJ2-5; maybe TRBD1 (5 bases). Looked up from germline, CDR1 is MNHEY and CDR2 is SVGAGI. Trimming stripped 1 base from V and 1 base from J, with 10 bases between. The CDR3 is 15 amino acids. CDR3 in DNA: TGTGCCAGCAGTTACTTATTGGGGCGCCAAGAGACCCAGTACTTC. Translation: CASSYLLGRQETQYF.

The chain uses TRBV30 and TRBJ2-1, with unresolved D. The CDR3 is 13 residues long. Germline assignment: CDR1 GTSNPN and CDR2 SVGIG (reference sequence). V lost 1 base to trimming and J lost 4 bases, with 8 bases between them. The CDR3 loop is CAWSGGFYNEQFF. The CDR3 DNA reads TGTGCCTGGAGTGGTGGGTTTTACAATGAGCAGTTCTTC.

This clonotype has a handful of counts. This chain connects TRBV29-1 to TRBJ2-1; 11 bases map to TRBD2. CDR1 and CDR2 (germline): SQVTM, ANQGSEA. Trimming took 6 bases from V and 7 from J; bases not matched to a gene: 11. This CDR3 has 15 residues. The CDR3 spells CSVVRSGTSGNEQFF. CDR3 coding DNA: TGCAGCGTGGTAAGGTCCGGGACTAGCGGTAATGAGCAGTTCTTC.

This clonotype was found a few times. This chain joins TRBV13 and TRBJ2-3; perhaps TRBD2 as D (7 bases). CDR3 length: 16 amino acids. Trimming removed 8 bases from V and 0 bases from J, with 18 bases in between. Germline V gene sequence: CDR1 PRHDT, CDR2 FYEKMQ (reference sequence). The CDR3 bases are TGTGCCAGCTCCCGGGGGGCTAGCGGAAGCACAGATACGCAGTATTTT. It translates to CASSRGASGSTDTQYF.

This clonotype was counted at least ten times. The J gene is TRBJ2-3, the V gene TRBV5-1; no clear D. The germline V gene encodes CDR1 SGHRS and CDR2 YFSETQ. This CDR3 comprises 17 residues. Trimming took 4 bases from V and 5 from J, leaving 23 bases between them. CDR3: CASSPDGRWAGLDTQYF. The CDR3 region has the DNA TGCGCCAGCAGCCCGGACGGAAGGTGGGCTGGTCTAGATACGCAGTATTTT. Supplemented by reference TRBV5-1 and TRBJ2-3, the full variable domain reads KAGVTQTPRYLIKTRGQQVTLSCSPISGHRSVSWYQQTPGQGLQFLFEYFSETQRNKGNFPGRFSGRQFSNSRSEMNVSTLELGDSALYLCASSPDGRWAGLDTQYFGPGTRLTVL.

The J gene is TRBJ2-3, the V gene TRBV14; 12 nucleotides match TRBD2. V gave up 5 bases and J gave up 4 bases; unmatched junction bases: 4. The CDR3 consists of 15 residues. Per germline, CDR1 SGHDN and CDR2 FVKESK. The CDR3 here is CASSALAGGADTQYF. As DNA, the CDR3 is TGTGCCAGCAGCGCACTAGCGGGAGGTGCAGATACGCAGTATTTT.

Ten or more counts support this clonotype. V usage is TRBV5-1 and J usage is TRBJ2-1, with TRBD2 matching 7 bases. Germline V gene data show CDR1 as SGHRS and CDR2 as YFSETQ. Trimming removed 4 bases from V and 5 bases from J; junction bases left unmatched: 9. This CDR3 is 15 amino acids long. The CDR3 coding sequence is TGCGCCAGCAGCAGCTACGGAGGGACTAACAATGAGCAGTTCTTC. It is translated as CASSSYGGTNNEQFF.

This clonotype was picked up many times. The chain uses TRBV10-3 and TRBJ2-7, with 13 positions matching TRBD2. V lost 3 bases to trimming and J lost 4 bases; unmatched junction nucleotides: 0. Germline CDR1 reads ENHRY; CDR2 reads SYGVKD. The CDR3 length is 14 residues. This chain's CDR3 is CAISELAGGYEQYF. The CDR3 DNA sequence: TGTGCCATCAGTGAACTAGCGGGAGGGTACGAGCAGTACTTC.

The chain couples TRBV7-2 to TRBJ2-3, with D perhaps matching TRBD2 (5 bases). Germline values: CDR1 SGHTA, CDR2 FQGNSA. This CDR3 region has 16 residues. Trimming stripped 1 base from V and 2 bases from J, with 13 bases between. The CDR3 DNA follows: TGTGCCAGCAGCTTAGGATACGGGGAGACCACAGATACGCAGTATTTT. It codes for CASSLGYGETTDTQYF.

This chain links TRBV20-1 with TRBJ2-2, with 14 bases aligning to TRBD2. The germline gives CDR1 DFQATT, CDR2 SNEGSKA (reference sequence). The CDR3 extends over 17 amino acids. V trimming: 1 base; J trimming: 6 bases; junction bases outside the gene matches: 7. The CDR3, as DNA: TGCAGTGCTAGAGCCCCCGGACTAGCGGGAGGTTCCGGGGAGCTGTTTTTT. Its protein product is CSARAPGLAGGSGELFF.

This clonotype was seen a few times. CDR3 loop: CASSLGTSGSMQYF. The DNA of the CDR3 is TGCGCCAGCAGCTTGGGGACTAGCGGGTCCATGCAGTATTTT. The rearrangement uses TRBV5-1 and TRBJ2-3; TRBD2 matches at 11 bases. Looked up from germline, CDR1 is SGHRS and CDR2 is YFSETQ. The CDR3 extends over 14 amino acids. V shed 0 bases and J 11 bases; nucleotides not matched to a gene: 5.

The V gene is TRBV13, the J gene TRBJ2-5; D gene uncertain. Germline V gene sequence: CDR1 PRHDT, CDR2 FYEKMQ (reference sequence). V shed 4 bases and J shed 4 bases, with 10 bases lying between them. The CDR3 length is 13 residues. The CDR3 DNA reads TGTGCCAGCAGCTCGACGGGCCCAGAGACCCAGTACTTC. It codes for CASSSTGPETQYF.

This clonotype has only a few counts. J is TRBJ1-1 and V is TRBV12-3 or TRBV12-4; D is perhaps TRBD1 (5 bases). This CDR3 is built from 14 residues. V lost 1 base and J 4 bases, leaving 10 bases between the germline ends. The CDR3 here is CASSLVLRGTEAFF. DNA for the CDR3: TGTGCCAGCAGTTTAGTCCTAAGGGGCACTGAAGCTTTCTTT.

In its sample, this clonotype was seen a few times. The chain employs TRBV29-1 and TRBJ2-1; D is uncertain. V lost 7 bases and J 6 bases, leaving 19 bases between the germline ends. The CDR3 runs to 14 residues. In germline, CDR1 is SQVTM, CDR2 ANQGSEA. The chain's CDR3 is CSAPKAPSPNEQFF. The CDR3 DNA reads as TGCAGCGCCCCTAAGGCCCCTTCCCCCAATGAGCAGTTCTTC.

This clonotype was picked up a small number of times. The chain carries TRBV6-1 and TRBJ2-7, with D unresolved. With 10 bases removed from V and 3 bases from J, the gap between germline ends came to 10 bases. The CDR3 length is 11 residues. CDR1 and CDR2 (germline): MNHNS, SASEGT. The CDR3, as DNA: TGTGCCATCATGAACGTCTACGAGCAGTACGTC. Translation gives CAIMNVYEQYV.

This clonotype has only a few counts. The gene calls are TRBV7-7 and TRBJ2-5, with TRBD1 matching over 8 bases. Germline V gives CDR1 SSHAT, CDR2 FNYEAQ (reference sequence). V lost 5 bases, J lost 1 base, and 6 bases stayed unmatched. This CDR3 spans 15 amino acids. Here the CDR3 DNA reads TGTGCCAGCAGCCAGGGACAGGAGGCCCAAGAGACCCAGTACTTC. Amino acid sequence: CASSQGQEAQETQYF.

This clonotype was detected only a few times. V and J are TRBV12-3 or TRBV12-4 and TRBJ1-3; 9 nucleotides line up with TRBD1. V lost 6 bases and J lost 4; bases outside the gene matches: 7. This CDR3 has 15 residues. DNA for the CDR3: TGTGCCAGCAGAGACACCGGGACAGGGGGAAACACCATATATTTT. As protein: CASRDTGTGGNTIYF.